Each of the 10 T cell receptor beta chains below was sequenced from the same sample in a study of shared clonotypes between healthy human individuals. Data came from immunoSEQ multiplex PCR; TCRdb stores just in-frame clones and leaves some out. The data hold some 790,000 clones, with roughly 72% observed a single time. The sequenced material came from memory CD4+ T cells sorted from blood. Noted subset: CD45RA-negative fraction. All receptors come from a woman in her 30s in good health.

This chain uses TRBV2 with TRBJ1-1, with TRBD1 matching over 7 bases. V gave up 6 bases and J gave up 4 bases; unmatched junction bases: 8. CDR1 and CDR2 from the germline V gene are SNHLY and FYNNEI. This CDR3 contains 14 residues. CDR3 bases: TGTGCCAGCAGGGAGATGGGACAGCCCACTGAAGCTTTCTTT. This sequence encodes CASREMGQPTEAFF.

The genes are TRBV5-4 and TRBJ2-6; 7 bases are a match to TRBD2. This CDR3 is built from 16 residues. The V gene's germline CDR1 is SGHNT and CDR2 YYREEE (reference sequence). V lost 3 bases, J lost 1 base, and 4 bases stayed unmatched. The CDR3, as DNA: TGTGCCAGCAGCTGGGCTAGCGGTTCTGGGGCCAACGTCCTGACTTTC. It yields the protein CASSWASGSGANVLTF.

There are a few counts of this clone. This rearrangement joins TRBV7-7 to TRBJ2-3; possible D gene TRBD2, 6 bases. Trimming removed 5 bases from V and 0 bases from J, with 6 bases in between. CDR3 length equals 13 residues. Per the germline V gene, CDR1 is SSHAT and CDR2 is FNYEAQ (reference sequence). CDR3 region: CASSRGSTDTQYF. For the CDR3, the DNA is TGTGCCAGCAGCCGGGGGAGCACAGATACGCAGTATTTT. The full variable domain, with the rest looked up from reference TRBV7-7 and TRBJ2-3, is GAGVSQSPRYKVTKRGQDVTLRCDPISSHATLYWYQQALGQGPEFLTYFNYEAQPDKSGLPSDRFSAERPEGSISTLTIQRTEQRDSAMYRCASSRGSTDTQYFGPGTRLTVL.

The V call is TRBV28, the J call TRBJ1-5; D unresolved. The CDR3 consists of 16 residues. CDR1 is MDHEN, CDR2 SYDVKM, per germline. The V end was cut by 4 bases, the J end by 0 bases, with 13 bases between. CDR3 nucleotides: TGTGCCAGCAGTTACGGGCAGCCGTATAGCAATCAGCCCCAGCATTTT. The encoded protein is CASSYGQPYSNQPQHF.

This clone has only one observation. The chain has TRBV6-6 and TRBJ1-3; the match to TRBD1 covers 9 bases. Germline CDR1 is MNHNY and CDR2 is SVGAGI (reference sequence). The V segment lost 6 bases and the J segment 4 bases; nucleotides outside the gene matches: 4. CDR3 length: 14 residues. This CDR3 reads CASSSGTGGNTIYF. The CDR3 nucleotides are TGTGCCAGCAGCTCCGGGACAGGGGGAAACACCATATATTTT.

This chain joins TRBV6-1 and TRBJ1-5; 8 bases are a match to TRBD1. With V trimmed by 1 base and J by 7 bases, 3 bases remained unmatched. CDR1 and CDR2 from the germline V gene are MNHNS and SASEGT. This CDR3 contains 14 residues. CDR3 residues: CASSEGTGLQPQHF. Here the CDR3 DNA reads TGTGCCAGCAGTGAAGGGACAGGGCTCCAGCCCCAGCATTTT.

V usage is TRBV5-1 and J usage is TRBJ2-1; 10 bases match TRBD2. CDR3 length: 15 amino acids. J was trimmed by 4 bases and V by 7 bases; bases with no gene match: 8. Germline-derived CDR1 and CDR2 are SGHRS and YFSETQ. CDR3 sequence (DNA): TGCGCCAGCCGTTCGGGAGCGGGAGGGTACAATGAGCAGTTCTTC. Translation: CASRSGAGGYNEQFF.

CDR3 protein: CASRNSGRESQFF. CDR3 nucleotides: TGTGCCAGCAGAAATAGCGGGAGGGAGTCGCAGTTCTTC. The rearrangement uses TRBV27 and TRBJ2-1; 11 bases are a match to TRBD2. Germline CDR1 and CDR2: MNHEY and SMNVEV (reference sequence). CDR3 size: 13 residues. The J segment lost 12 bases and the V segment lost 6 bases, leaving 7 bases of the junction unmatched.

The chain links TRBV11-2 to TRBJ1-2; perhaps TRBD1 as D (6 bases). The germline V and J ends were trimmed by 5 bases and 5 bases, with 18 bases remaining between them. CDR1 SGHAT and CDR2 FQNNGV come from the germline V gene. The CDR3 runs 15 residues. CDR3 amino acids: CASSPVRQAGYGYTF. CDR3 DNA sequence: TGTGCCAGCAGCCCTGTTCGACAGGCGGGGTATGGCTACACCTTC.

V gene TRBV19 combines with J gene TRBJ2-3, with 7 bases identical to TRBD2. Germline loops: CDR1 LNHDA, CDR2 SQIVND (reference sequence). This CDR3 comprises 16 residues. V trimming: 5 bases; J trimming: 0 bases; junction bases outside the gene matches: 8. CDR3 residues: CASSALAGTSTDTQYF. CDR3 DNA sequence: TGTGCCAGTAGTGCGTTAGCGGGTACTAGCACAGATACGCAGTATTTT.